A single sample is the source of the 8 T cell receptor beta chains below, sequenced in a study of shared clonotypes between healthy human individuals. Sequencing used immunoSEQ multiplex PCR; TCRdb keeps in-frame clones, though not all of them. The sample lists a few million clones, roughly 93% seen once, with 0.35% to 0.45% in the top ten. The sample comprised naive CD4+ T cells from PBMCs. The subset is: CD45RA+ positively selected. These receptors came from a man in his late teens or twenties in good health. Some clones in this sample may be carry-over from other donors' samples.

The J gene is TRBJ2-7, the V gene TRBV5-5; 12 bases agree with TRBD1. Germline V gene sequence: CDR1 SGHKS, CDR2 YYEKEE (reference sequence). J lost 4 bases, V lost 4 bases, and 9 bases had no gene match. The length of the CDR3 is 16 residues. CDR3 DNA sequence: TGTGCCAGCAGCGCAAACCGGGACAGGGGGCGGTACGAGCAGTACTTC. This translates into CASSANRDRGRYEQYF. Variable domain in full (rest from reference TRBV5-5 and TRBJ2-7): DAGVTQSPTHLIKTRGQQVTLRCSPISGHKSVSWYQQVLGQGPQFIFQYYEKEERGRGNFPDRFSARQFPNYSSELNVNALLLGDSALYLCASSANRDRGRYEQYFGPGTRLTVT.

V gene TRBV14 combines with J gene TRBJ2-4; D is ambiguous. The V gene's germline CDR1 is SGHDN and CDR2 FVKESK. The V gene lost 1 base and the J gene lost 6 bases, with 4 bases spanning the gap. This CDR3 is 12 amino acids long. The CDR3 spells CASSQGGNIQYF. The CDR3 nucleotides read TGTGCCAGCAGCCAAGGGGGAAACATTCAGTACTTC.

The genes are TRBV19 and TRBJ1-3; no definite D call. CDR1 and CDR2 (germline): LNHDA, SQIVND (reference sequence). Trimming removed 5 bases from V and 2 bases from J, with 7 bases in between. This CDR3 spans 13 amino acids. Written as DNA, the CDR3 is TGTGCCAGTAGTCTCTTTGCTGGAAACACCATATATTTT. This translates into CASSLFAGNTIYF. Variable domain in full (rest from reference TRBV19 and TRBJ1-3): DGGITQSPKYLFRKEGQNVTLSCEQNLNHDAMYWYRQDPGQGLRLIYYSQIVNDFQKGDIAEGYSVSREKKESFPLTVTSAQKNPTAFYLCASSLFAGNTIYFGEGSWLTVV.

The V gene is TRBV18, the J gene TRBJ2-7; TRBD1 aligns across 7 bases. This CDR3 contains 16 residues. V lost 3 bases, J lost 3 bases, and 11 bases stayed unmatched. The V gene's germline CDR1 is KGHSH and CDR2 LQKENI. The CDR3 region is CASSPPRGTEHYEQYF. The CDR3 region has the DNA TGTGCCAGCTCACCCCCTCGAGGGACAGAGCACTACGAGCAGTACTTC.

The rearrangement joins TRBV7-2 to TRBJ1-4; 7 bases are shared with TRBD1. The germline V gene encodes CDR1 SGHTA and CDR2 FQGNSA. The CDR3 loop spans 16 amino acids. The trim removed 5 bases at V and 4 bases at J, leaving 10 bases unmatched. DNA for the CDR3: TGTGCCAGCAGCCTAGGGGCAGGGGGTTATAATGAAAAACTGTTTTTT. This encodes CASSLGAGGYNEKLFF.

A single count supports this clone. The chain combines TRBV6-6 with TRBJ2-5; D unclear. Germline lookup yields CDR1 MNHNY and CDR2 SVGAGI (reference sequence). V dropped 11 bases and J dropped 4 bases, with 14 bases sitting between them. CDR3 length: 12 residues. The CDR3 region is CAYGSVPETQYF. DNA for the CDR3: TGTGCCTACGGCAGCGTGCCAGAGACCCAGTACTTC.

This sequence joins TRBV18 and TRBJ2-1; 10 nucleotides agree with TRBD1. The CDR3 is 16 residues long. V lost 4 bases to trimming and J lost 1 base; unmatched junction nucleotides: 4. Germline assignment: CDR1 KGHSH and CDR2 LQKENI. CDR3 in amino acids: CASSRTDRGSYNEQFF. The CDR3 DNA reads TGTGCCAGCTCACGCACGGACAGGGGGTCCTACAATGAGCAGTTCTTC.

Turning to this clone: Other DNA sequences from this sample encode an identical CDR3 as well. This chain links TRBV19 with TRBJ1-5, with 9 bases matching TRBD1. V lost 5 bases to trimming and J lost 4 bases; unmatched junction nucleotides: 3. The CDR3 consists of 14 residues. Looked up from germline, CDR1 is LNHDA and CDR2 is SQIVND (reference sequence). Written as DNA, the CDR3 is TGTGCCAGTAGTTCGGGACAGGGAAATCAGCCCCAGCATTTT. Protein: CASSSGQGNQPQHF.